A single sample is the source of the 25 T cell receptor beta chains below, sequenced in a study of response to subunit inactivated influenza vaccine. MiXCR, applied by TCRdb to the RT-PCR reads, yields one record per CDR3 protein. The sample has about 570,000 distinct CDR3 sequences, 11% seen once; the top ten hold about 11%. The data also belong to a second study, concerning T cells expressing NK-cell markers. As that study records: Libraries used 5'RACE template switching adding universal primer site and UMIs.

The sample here was PBMCs from blood, taken on the day of vaccination. The source of these receptors is a man aged 45 to 65 who received an inactivated influenza vaccine.

This rearrangement joins TRBV5-4 to TRBJ2-1; TRBD2 matches at 7 bases. Looked up from germline, CDR1 is SGHNT and CDR2 is YYREEE (reference sequence). The CDR3 contains 20 residues. Unmatched junction bases numbered 23, after V lost 4 bases and J lost 4 bases. CDR3 residues: CASSPQTGVRKRDSYNEQFF. DNA for the CDR3: TGTGCCAGCAGCCCACAAACGGGGGTGCGAAAGCGGGATTCTTACAATGAGCAGTTCTTC. The full variable domain, rest sourced from reference TRBV5-4 and TRBJ2-1, is ETGVTQSPTHLIKTRGQQVTLRCSSQSGHNTVSWYQQALGQGPQFIFQYYREEENGRGNFPPRFSGLQFPNYSSELNVNALELDDSALYLCASSPQTGVRKRDSYNEQFFGPGTRLTVL.

This clonotype came up a few times. This chain joins TRBV20-1 and TRBJ2-5; 8 bases are a match to TRBD2. The CDR3 loop spans 16 amino acids. Germline V CDR1 and CDR2: DFQATT, SNEGSKA (reference sequence). The trim removed 1 base at V and 2 bases at J, leaving 9 bases unmatched. CDR3 residues: CSARGHSGSGQETQYF. CDR3 DNA sequence: TGCAGTGCTAGAGGACACAGCGGGAGTGGACAAGAGACCCAGTACTTC.

The chain carries TRBV28 and TRBJ2-5; the D is unclear. The CDR3 is made up of 12 amino acids. V was cut by 7 bases and J by 1 base, with 7 bases left in between. Germline values: CDR1 MDHEN, CDR2 SYDVKM. CDR3 nucleotide sequence: TGTGCCAGCATGGCCAGCCAAGAGACCCAGTACTTC. Its protein is CASMASQETQYF.

This clonotype was seen ten or more times. V usage is TRBV4-3 and J usage is TRBJ2-5; D is perhaps TRBD1 (6 bases). Trimming cost V 0 bases and J 5 bases, with 10 bases left between them. CDR3 size: 14 residues. Germline V gene data show CDR1 as LGHNA and CDR2 as YSLEER. This CDR3 reads CASSQDRGGETQYF. DNA of the CDR3: TGCGCCAGCAGCCAAGACAGGGGCGGTGAGACCCAGTACTTC.

This clonotype was counted only a few times. The chain recombines TRBV6-5 with TRBJ2-1; either TRBD1 or TRBD2 may supply D (5 bases each). The CDR3 is 15 residues long. Trimming stripped 0 bases from V and 7 bases from J, with 13 bases between. Looked up from germline, CDR1 is MNHEY and CDR2 is SVGAGI. The CDR3 spells CASSYSGRWGNEQFF. The DNA for the CDR3 is TGTGCCAGCAGTTACTCCGGTCGATGGGGGAATGAGCAGTTCTTC.

The chain combines TRBV3-1 with TRBJ2-1; TRBD2 matches 14 bases. CDR1 LGHDT and CDR2 YNNKEL come from the germline V gene (reference sequence). V was pared by 3 bases and J by 0 bases, with 1 base of the junction left unmatched. The CDR3 is made up of 17 amino acids. The CDR3 here is CASSQGLAGASYNEQFF. CDR3 DNA: TGTGCCAGCAGCCAGGGACTAGCGGGGGCCTCCTACAATGAGCAGTTCTTC.

The genes are TRBV27 and TRBJ2-7, with D perhaps TRBD2 (6 bases). Germline CDR1 is MNHEY and CDR2 is SMNVEV (reference sequence). The CDR3 is 13 residues long. V was clipped by 6 bases and J by 2 bases, with 11 bases between them. CDR3 amino acids: CASSHSGTYEQYF. The CDR3, as DNA: TGTGCCAGCAGCCATAGCGGTACCTACGAGCAGTACTTC.

In its sample, this clonotype was seen a few times. In DNA form, the CDR3 reads TGTGCCTGGAGTGTCGGGGCGGCGGTCGGGGAGCTGTTTTTT. This codes for CAWSVGAAVGELFF. The rearrangement uses TRBV30 and TRBJ2-2; D may be TRBD1 or TRBD2 (5 bases each). From germline, CDR1 is GTSNPN and CDR2 SVGIG (reference sequence). This CDR3 comprises 14 residues. V lost 0 bases, J lost 7 bases, and 12 bases lay in between.

This clonotype appeared many times. The chain combines TRBV29-1 with TRBJ1-4, with D maybe TRBD1 (6 bases). The CDR3 runs to 13 residues. Germline CDR1 reads SQVTM; CDR2 reads ANQGSEA. Trimming removed 7 bases from V and 3 bases from J, with 12 bases in between. The CDR3 here is CSARTASNEKLFF. The CDR3 DNA reads as TGCAGCGCCCGGACAGCCTCTAATGAAAAACTGTTTTTT.

The V gene is TRBV28, the J gene TRBJ2-3; D might be TRBD2 (7 bases). Per the germline V gene, CDR1 is MDHEN and CDR2 is SYDVKM. This CDR3 region has 16 residues. The V gene lost 6 bases and the J gene lost 0 bases, with 16 bases spanning the gap. The CDR3, as DNA: TGTGCCAGCAGCCGGGGGGCCGCCCCTAGCACAGATACGCAGTATTTT. It specifies CASSRGAAPSTDTQYF.

This clonotype was observed a handful of times. The V and J genes are TRBV19 and TRBJ2-1; D may be TRBD1 (7 bases). This CDR3 has 14 amino acids. The ends were cut back, 6 bases at V and 8 bases at J, with 17 bases in the middle. Germline CDR1 LNHDA, CDR2 SQIVND (reference sequence). For the CDR3, the DNA is TGTGCCAGTAGGAACAGGGGAGGTCAAGATGAGCAGTTCTTC. Translating gives CASRNRGGQDEQFF. Complete variable domain (other parts from reference TRBV19 and TRBJ2-1): DGGITQSPKYLFRKEGQNVTLSCEQNLNHDAMYWYRQDPGQGLRLIYYSQIVNDFQKGDIAEGYSVSREKKESFPLTVTSAQKNPTAFYLCASRNRGGQDEQFFGPGTRLTVL.

This clonotype occurred a few times. This chain uses TRBV12-3 or TRBV12-4 with TRBJ1-6; no definite D call. Trimming left V 4 bases short and J 4 bases short, with 5 bases between. The CDR3 sequence is 13 residues long. The CDR3 region is CASSWEYNSPLHF. The CDR3 DNA sequence: TGTGCCAGCAGTTGGGAGTATAATTCACCCCTCCACTTT.

This clonotype was counted between two and nine times. The V call is TRBV6-4, the J call TRBJ2-3; the D call may be TRBD1 or TRBD2 (6 bases each). Germline V CDR1 and CDR2: MRHNA, SNTAGT. Deletions cut 6 bases from V and 7 bases from J, with 14 bases between. The CDR3 covers 13 residues. The CDR3 here is CASSGGGRNTQYF. The DNA of the CDR3 is TGTGCCAGCAGCGGAGGGGGGCGGAATACGCAGTATTTT.

This clonotype was counted between two and nine times. This chain connects TRBV4-3 to TRBJ2-7, with D possibly being TRBD2 (6 bases). V was trimmed by 0 bases and J by 2 bases, leaving 23 bases between them. Germline CDR1 is LGHNA and CDR2 is YSLEER. The CDR3 contains 19 residues. The CDR3 is CASSQDSVVGLGGTYEQYF. CDR3 coding DNA: TGCGCCAGCAGCCAAGATTCCGTGGTTGGTCTCGGCGGGACCTACGAGCAGTACTTC.

This clonotype was detected only a few times. J is TRBJ2-7 and V is TRBV11-2, with D perhaps TRBD1 or TRBD2 (5 bases each). The CDR3 is made up of 14 amino acids. V was cut by 7 bases and J by 3 bases, with 16 bases left in between. Germline V gene sequence: CDR1 SGHAT, CDR2 FQNNGV. CDR3 loop: CASTYSGRLYEQYF. The DNA of the CDR3 is TGTGCCAGCACCTACTCGGGACGGCTCTACGAGCAGTACTTC.

The CDR3 loop reads CSATRGRRWEDTQYF. The CDR3 DNA follows: TGCAGTGCTACCCGAGGTCGCAGGTGGGAAGATACGCAGTATTTT. The chain employs TRBV20-1 and TRBJ2-3; D gene ambiguous. This CDR3 comprises 15 residues. CDR1 is DFQATT, CDR2 SNEGSKA, per germline (reference sequence). The V gene lost 4 bases and the J gene lost 5 bases, with 19 bases spanning the gap.

This rearrangement joins TRBV5-1 to TRBJ2-5; 12 nucleotides agree with TRBD1. J was trimmed by 4 bases and V by 0 bases; bases with no gene match: 7. The CDR3 extends over 17 amino acids. Germline V lookup: CDR1 SGHRS, CDR2 YFSETQ. CDR3 in DNA: TGCGCCAGCAGCTTGGCGCCCGGGACAGGGGGCGCAGAGACCCAGTACTTC. This gives the protein CASSLAPGTGGAETQYF.

The J gene is TRBJ2-1, the V gene TRBV20-1; D is undetermined. This CDR3 has 13 residues. Germline CDR1 is DFQATT and CDR2 is SNEGSKA (reference sequence). Trimming removed 4 bases at V and 6 bases at J, with 13 bases between. The CDR3 region is CSAIRSHPNEQFF. CDR3 in DNA: TGCAGTGCTATTAGATCGCACCCCAATGAGCAGTTCTTC.

The chain joins TRBV25-1 to TRBJ1-1, with TRBD1 matching over 11 bases. This CDR3 is built from 14 residues. J gave up 4 bases and V 8 bases, and 6 bases lay outside the gene matches. Germline V gene data show CDR1 as MGHDK and CDR2 as SYGVNS. The CDR3 sequence: CASETGTGGTEAFF. The CDR3 DNA reads TGTGCCAGCGAAACCGGGACAGGGGGCACTGAAGCTTTCTTT. Combining the CDR3 with reference TRBV25-1 and TRBJ1-1 gives the whole variable domain EADIYQTPRYLVIGTGKKITLECSQTMGHDKMYWYQQDPGMELHLIHYSYGVNSTEKGDLSSESTVSRIRTEHFPLTLESARPSHTSQYLCASETGTGGTEAFFGQGTRLTVV.

The table lists this clonotype with many counts. The chain carries TRBV7-2 and TRBJ1-1; no reliable D call. CDR1 SGHTA and CDR2 FQGNSA come from the germline V gene. V shed 5 bases and J shed 10 bases, with 14 bases lying between them. The CDR3 spans 12 residues. The CDR3: CASSLEGGTAFF. In nucleotides, the CDR3 is TGTGCCAGCAGCCTGGAAGGAGGAACAGCTTTCTTT.

The table lists this clonotype with a few counts. The chain employs TRBV5-1 and TRBJ2-2, with D possibly TRBD1 on 6 matching bases. The CDR3 consists of 14 residues. Germline CDR1 SGHRS, CDR2 YFSETQ. V lost 3 bases, J lost 3 bases, and 9 bases lay in between. Written as DNA, the CDR3 is TGCGCCAGCAGCTGGGGGCAGGACACCGGGGAGCTGTTTTTT. Encoded protein: CASSWGQDTGELFF.

The chain uses TRBV28 and TRBJ2-7; the D gene is possibly TRBD1 (6 bases). Trimming removed 5 bases at V and 6 bases at J, with 17 bases between. The V gene's germline CDR1 is MDHEN and CDR2 SYDVKM. The CDR3 length is 14 residues. The DNA for the CDR3 is TGTGCCAGCAGTCCTTACAGGGTGTCGAGCGAGCAGTACTTC. Its translation: CASSPYRVSSEQYF. The variable domain in full, completed from reference TRBV28 and TRBJ2-7, reads DVKVTQSSRYLVKRTGEKVFLECVQDMDHENMFWYRQDPGLGLRLIYFSYDVKMKEKGDIPEGYSVSREKKERFSLILESASTNQTSMYLCASSPYRVSSEQYFGPGTRLTVT.

This clonotype was observed a handful of times. The chain links TRBV20-1 to TRBJ2-7; 7 bases align to TRBD2. CDR1 is DFQATT, CDR2 SNEGSKA, per germline (reference sequence). The CDR3 has 13 amino acids. The junction had 6 bases not matched to a gene; V was cut back by 3 bases and J by 4 bases. As DNA, the CDR3 is TGCAGTGCTAGGTGGGAGGGCTTGTACGAGCAGTACTTC. It is translated as CSARWEGLYEQYF.

The V gene is TRBV12-3 or TRBV12-4, the J gene TRBJ2-5; 12 nucleotides match TRBD1. V shed 3 bases and J 5 bases; nucleotides not matched to a gene: 4. There are 15 residues in the CDR3. CDR3 DNA: TGTGCCAGCAGTTTTGGGACAGGGGGCAGGGAGACCCAGTACTTC. This sequence encodes CASSFGTGGRETQYF.

This clonotype was detected a few times. DNA of the CDR3: TGTGCCAGCAGCTACGGACTAGCGGGAACTAATGAGCAGTTCTTC. The encoded protein is CASSYGLAGTNEQFF. This chain links TRBV6-5 with TRBJ2-1, with 12 positions matching TRBD2. V lost 6 bases to trimming and J lost 7 bases; unmatched junction nucleotides: 7. There are 15 residues in the CDR3. Germline V CDR1 and CDR2: MNHEY, SVGAGI.